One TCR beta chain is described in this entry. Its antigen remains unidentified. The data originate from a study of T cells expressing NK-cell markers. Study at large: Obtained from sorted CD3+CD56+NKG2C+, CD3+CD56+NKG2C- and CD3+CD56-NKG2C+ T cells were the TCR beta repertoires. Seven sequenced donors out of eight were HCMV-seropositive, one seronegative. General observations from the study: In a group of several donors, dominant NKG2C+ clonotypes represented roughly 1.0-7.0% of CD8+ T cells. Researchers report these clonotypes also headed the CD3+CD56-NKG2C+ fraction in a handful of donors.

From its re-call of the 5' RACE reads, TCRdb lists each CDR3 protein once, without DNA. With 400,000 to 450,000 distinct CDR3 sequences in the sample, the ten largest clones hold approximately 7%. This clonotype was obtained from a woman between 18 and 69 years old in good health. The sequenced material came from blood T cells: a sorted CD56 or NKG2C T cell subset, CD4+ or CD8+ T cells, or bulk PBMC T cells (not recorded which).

The CDR3 here is CASTLKGMLLTEAFF. The chain carries TRBV19 and TRBJ1-1. The CDR3 loop spans 15 amino acids. CDR1 is LNHDA and CDR2 is SQIVND in the germline V gene (reference sequence).